Listed below are T cell receptor beta chains from one sample, sequenced in a study of blood T cell repertoires in COVID-19. The data were produced by immunoSEQ multiplex PCR, yet TCRdb's version contains in-frame clones alone and is incomplete. The table has 200,000 to 250,000 clones, around 86% seen once. Sample: PBMCs or T cells enriched from blood (not recorded which). Receptors originate from a woman in her 40s with acute COVID-19. CDR3s include the opening cysteine and the closing phenylalanine or tryptophan. D genes are given only for firm matches. The size entry is marked missing in some rows and otherwise reads once, few, many or a size class.

j_call	clone_size	v_call	d_call	cdr3_aa	cdr3_nt
TRBJ1-1	.	TRBV21-1	.	CALDREFTEAFF	TGTGCCCTGGACAGGGAGTTCACTGAAGCTTTCTTT
TRBJ2-7	.	TRBV2	.	CASTRLEIVEQYF	TGTGCCAGCACCCGTTTAGAAATTGTCGAGCAGTACTTC
TRBJ1-2	once	TRBV18	TRBD1	CASSLLGTGKANYGYTF	TGTGCCAGCTCGCTACTTGGGACAGGGAAGGCCAACTATGGCTACACCTTC
TRBJ1-1	.	TRBV5-1	.	CASSFDSPLNTEAFF	TGCGCCAGCAGCTTTGACAGCCCCCTGAACACTGAAGCTTTCTTT
TRBJ2-1	once	TRBV7-9	TRBD2	CASSAPGTSANEQFF	TGTGCCAGCAGCGCGCCGGGGACTAGCGCGAATGAGCAGTTCTTC
TRBJ1-1	.	TRBV28	.	CASSLGDGNTEAFF	TGTGCCAGCAGTTTGGGCGACGGGAACACTGAAGCTTTCTTT
TRBJ2-1	once	TRBV10-3	TRBD2	CAIRAGTSGLNEQFF	TGTGCCATCAGGGCAGGGACTAGCGGGTTAAATGAGCAGTTCTTC
TRBJ2-2	.	TRBV9	TRBD2	CASKNSVGGDTGELFF	TGTGCCAGCAAGAACTCCGTTGGGGGGGACACCGGGGAGCTGTTTTTT
TRBJ2-1	.	TRBV28	TRBD2	CASSLGLDYNEQFF	TGTGCCAGCAGTTTGGGACTAGACTACAATGAGCAGTTCTTC
TRBJ2-3	.	TRBV7-6	TRBD2	CASSPIRGGSTDTQYF	TGTGCCAGCAGCCCCATCCGCGGGGGTAGCACAGATACGCAGTATTTT
TRBJ2-3	.	TRBV3-1/TRBV3-2	TRBD2	CASLGREGTDTQYF	TGTGCCAGCCTAGGGCGGGAGGGCACAGATACGCAGTATTTT
TRBJ2-1	.	TRBV5-1	TRBD2	CASSSPLADTLGNEQFF	TGCGCCAGCAGCTCCCCTCTAGCGGACACCCTCGGCAATGAGCAGTTCTTC
TRBJ2-1	.	TRBV5-1	TRBD2	CASSPWSGGSYYLQFF	TGCGCCAGCAGCCCGTGGTCGGGGGGTTCATATTATTTACAGTTCTTC
TRBJ2-1	.	TRBV27	.	CASSLSTPRSGNEQFF	TGTGCCAGCAGTTTATCGACTCCCCGTTCGGGGAATGAGCAGTTCTTC
TRBJ2-1	few	TRBV7-2	TRBD2	CASSSNIPGLRDEQFF	TGTGCCAGCAGCTCAAACATCCCGGGACTAAGAGATGAGCAGTTCTTC
TRBJ2-2	.	TRBV28	.	CASSLFGGELFF	TGTGCCAGCAGTTTATTCGGTGGGGAGCTGTTTTTT
TRBJ1-5	.	TRBV9	.	CASSATGEPNQPQHF	TGTGCCAGCAGCGCAACCGGGGAGCCGAATCAGCCCCAGCATTTT
TRBJ2-7	.	TRBV24-1	TRBD1	CATSEGDRGYEQYF	TGTGCCACCAGTGAGGGGGACAGGGGATACGAGCAGTACTTC
TRBJ2-1	.	TRBV4-3	.	CASSQDVSGRRNEQFF	TGCGCCAGCAGCCAAGATGTGTCGGGGAGGCGGAATGAGCAGTTCTTC
TRBJ2-2	.	TRBV14	TRBD2	CASSSGTSGRVNTGELFF	TGTGCCAGCAGCTCGGGGACTAGCGGGAGAGTGAACACCGGGGAGCTGTTTTTT
TRBJ1-3	.	TRBV7-8	.	CASSLAAGKLSSGNTIYF	TGTGCCAGCAGCTTAGCGGCGGGGAAGCTTAGCTCTGGAAACACCATATATTTT
TRBJ2-1	.	TRBV27	.	CASSFPGLSYNEQFF	TGTGCCAGCAGTTTCCCGGGTTTATCCTACAATGAGCAGTTCTTC
TRBJ1-3	.	TRBV28	.	CASSLVAGMGTGNTIYF	TGTGCCAGCAGTTTAGTGGCAGGGATGGGCACGGGAAACACCATATATTTT
TRBJ2-7	.	TRBV28	.	CASSLIDWRESYEQYF	TGTGCCAGCAGTTTAATCGACTGGCGGGAATCCTACGAGCAGTACTTC
TRBJ2-2	.	TRBV28	.	CASSFGGGTPLDTGELFF	TGTGCCAGCAGTTTTGGAGGCGGGACCCCCTTGGACACCGGGGAGCTGTTTTTT
TRBJ2-3	.	TRBV18	.	CASSLAPPSSTDTQYF	TGTGCCAGCTCCCTAGCGCCTCCATCTAGCACAGATACGCAGTATTTT
TRBJ2-7	.	TRBV5-1	.	CASSHLGGLARFDEQYF	TGCGCCAGCAGCCATTTAGGGGGTTTGGCCCGATTTGACGAGCAGTACTTC
TRBJ2-7	.	TRBV10-3	TRBD1	CAIQGTGSFYEQYF	TGTGCCATCCAAGGGACAGGGAGTTTTTACGAGCAGTACTTC
TRBJ1-4	.	TRBV28	TRBD1	CASRWGQREKLFF	TGTGCCAGCAGATGGGGACAGCGCGAAAAACTGTTTTTT
TRBJ2-5	.	TRBV9	TRBD2	CASSGPGGPQETQYF	TGTGCCAGCAGCGGCCCGGGGGGGCCCCAAGAGACCCAGTACTTC
TRBJ2-4	.	TRBV2	TRBD1	CASRRGQVDIQYF	TGTGCCAGCAGAAGGGGACAGGTCGACATTCAGTACTTC
TRBJ2-7	.	TRBV21-1	.	CASKRLLCGYEQYF	TGTGCCAGCAAGAGGTTACTCTGCGGCTACGAGCAGTACTTC
TRBJ1-1	.	TRBV5-5	.	CASSRGTASMNTEAFF	TGTGCCAGCAGCCGCGGGACGGCTAGCATGAACACTGAAGCTTTCTTT
TRBJ2-3	.	TRBV6-5	.	CATAQRLRDLDTQYF	TGTGCCACCGCGCAACGTCTACGGGACTTGGATACGCAGTATTTT
TRBJ2-3	.	TRBV27	TRBD1	CASRRDRITDTQYF	TGTGCCAGCAGACGGGACAGGATCACAGATACGCAGTATTTT
TRBJ2-1	.	TRBV5-1	TRBD2	CASSLDRLAGVWNEQFF	TGCGCCAGCAGCTTGGACCGATTAGCGGGAGTTTGGAATGAGCAGTTCTTC
TRBJ1-5	once	TRBV28	.	CAIGDTDSNQPQHF	TGTGCCATAGGGGATACTGATAGCAATCAGCCCCAGCATTTT
TRBJ2-1	.	TRBV5-1	TRBD2	CASSSYGTSGKGPYNEQFF	TGCGCCAGCAGCTCTTACGGGACTAGCGGGAAGGGGCCCTACAATGAGCAGTTCTTC
TRBJ2-7	.	TRBV4-1	.	CASSYDRGYEQYF	TGCGCCAGCAGCTACGACCGGGGTTACGAGCAGTACTTC
TRBJ2-7	.	TRBV19	TRBD2	CASTGGTTYEQYF	TGTGCCAGTACGGGGGGAACGACCTACGAGCAGTACTTC
TRBJ1-2	.	TRBV6-2/TRBV6-3	TRBD1	CASSYGDRGRWNYGYTF	TGTGCCAGCAGTTACGGGGACAGGGGGCGGTGGAACTATGGCTACACCTTC
TRBJ1-5	.	TRBV19	.	CASRFWEDSQPQHF	TGTGCCAGTAGATTTTGGGAGGATAGTCAGCCCCAGCATTTT
TRBJ2-7	.	TRBV28	.	CASSPPTGEQYF	TGTGCCAGCAGCCCCCCTACGGGAGAGCAGTACTTC
TRBJ2-1	.	TRBV27	TRBD2	CASSLSTSGSRGGQFF	TGTGCCAGCAGTTTATCGACTAGCGGGAGTAGGGGGGGGCAGTTCTTC
TRBJ2-1	.	TRBV10-3	.	CAIREGAGNEQFF	TGTGCCATCAGGGAGGGAGCGGGCAATGAGCAGTTCTTC
TRBJ2-7	.	TRBV6-1	TRBD2	CASSESSGVYEQYF	TGTGCCAGCAGTGAGTCTAGCGGGGTTTACGAGCAGTACTTC